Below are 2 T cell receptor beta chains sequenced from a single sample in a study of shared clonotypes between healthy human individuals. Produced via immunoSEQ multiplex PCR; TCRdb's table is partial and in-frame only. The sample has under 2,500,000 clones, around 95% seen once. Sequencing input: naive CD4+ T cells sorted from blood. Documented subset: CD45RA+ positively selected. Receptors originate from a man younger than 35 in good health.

DNA of the CDR3: TGTGCCAGCAGCTTGGTTGCAGTAAAATCCTACGAGCAGTACTTC. It translates to CASSLVAVKSYEQYF. The genes are TRBV5-6 and TRBJ2-7; D unresolved. Trimming removed 0 bases from V and 1 base from J, with 11 bases in between. CDR3 length: 15 residues. In germline, CDR1 is SGHDT, CDR2 YYEEEE.

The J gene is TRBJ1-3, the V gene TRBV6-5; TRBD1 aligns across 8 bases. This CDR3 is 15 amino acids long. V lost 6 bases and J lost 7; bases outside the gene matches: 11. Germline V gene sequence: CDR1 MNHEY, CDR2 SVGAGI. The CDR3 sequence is CASSYSTTGGNTIYF. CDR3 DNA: TGTGCCAGCAGCTATAGCACAACAGGGGGGAACACCATATATTTT.